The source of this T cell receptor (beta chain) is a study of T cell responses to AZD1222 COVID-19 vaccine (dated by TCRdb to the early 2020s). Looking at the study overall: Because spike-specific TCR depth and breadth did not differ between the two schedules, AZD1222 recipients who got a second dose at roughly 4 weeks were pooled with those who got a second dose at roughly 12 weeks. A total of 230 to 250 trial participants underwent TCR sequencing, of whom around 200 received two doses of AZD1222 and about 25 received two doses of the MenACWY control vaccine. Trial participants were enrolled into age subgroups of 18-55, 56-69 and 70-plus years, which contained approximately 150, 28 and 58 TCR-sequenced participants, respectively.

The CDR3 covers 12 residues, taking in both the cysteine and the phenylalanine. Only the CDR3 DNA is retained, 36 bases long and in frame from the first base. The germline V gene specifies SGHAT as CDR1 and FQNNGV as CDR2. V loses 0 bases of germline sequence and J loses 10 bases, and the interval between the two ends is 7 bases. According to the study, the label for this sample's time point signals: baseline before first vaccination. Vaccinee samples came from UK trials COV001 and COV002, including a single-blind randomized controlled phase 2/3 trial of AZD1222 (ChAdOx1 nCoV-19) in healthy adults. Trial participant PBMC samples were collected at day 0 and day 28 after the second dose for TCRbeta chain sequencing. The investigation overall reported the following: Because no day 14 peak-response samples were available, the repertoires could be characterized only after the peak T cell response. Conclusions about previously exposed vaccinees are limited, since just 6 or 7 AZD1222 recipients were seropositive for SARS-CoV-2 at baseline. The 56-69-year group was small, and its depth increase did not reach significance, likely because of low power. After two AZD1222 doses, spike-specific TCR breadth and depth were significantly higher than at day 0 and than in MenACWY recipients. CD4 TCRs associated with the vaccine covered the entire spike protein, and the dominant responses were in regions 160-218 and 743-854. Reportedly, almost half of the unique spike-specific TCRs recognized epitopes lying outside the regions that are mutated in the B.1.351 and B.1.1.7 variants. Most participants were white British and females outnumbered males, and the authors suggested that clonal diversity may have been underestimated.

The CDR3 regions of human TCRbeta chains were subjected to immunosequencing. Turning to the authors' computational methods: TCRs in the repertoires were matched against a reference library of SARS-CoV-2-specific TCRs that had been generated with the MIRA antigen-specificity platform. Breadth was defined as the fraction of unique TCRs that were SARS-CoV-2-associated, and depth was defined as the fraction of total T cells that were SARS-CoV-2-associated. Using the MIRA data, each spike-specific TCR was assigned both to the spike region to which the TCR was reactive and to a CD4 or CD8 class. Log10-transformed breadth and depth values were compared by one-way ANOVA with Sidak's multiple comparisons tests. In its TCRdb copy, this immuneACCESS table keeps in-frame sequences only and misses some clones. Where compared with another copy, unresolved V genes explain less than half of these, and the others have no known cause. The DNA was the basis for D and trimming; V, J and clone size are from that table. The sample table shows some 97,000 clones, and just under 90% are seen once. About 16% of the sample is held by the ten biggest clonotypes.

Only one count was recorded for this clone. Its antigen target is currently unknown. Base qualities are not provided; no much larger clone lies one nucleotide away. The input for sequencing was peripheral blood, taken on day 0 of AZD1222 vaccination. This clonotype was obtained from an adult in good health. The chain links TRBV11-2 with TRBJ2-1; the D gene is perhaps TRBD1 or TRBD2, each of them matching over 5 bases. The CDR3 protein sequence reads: CASSLDRGEQFF. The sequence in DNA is TGTGCCAGCAGCTTAGATCGGGGCGAGCAGTTCTTC.